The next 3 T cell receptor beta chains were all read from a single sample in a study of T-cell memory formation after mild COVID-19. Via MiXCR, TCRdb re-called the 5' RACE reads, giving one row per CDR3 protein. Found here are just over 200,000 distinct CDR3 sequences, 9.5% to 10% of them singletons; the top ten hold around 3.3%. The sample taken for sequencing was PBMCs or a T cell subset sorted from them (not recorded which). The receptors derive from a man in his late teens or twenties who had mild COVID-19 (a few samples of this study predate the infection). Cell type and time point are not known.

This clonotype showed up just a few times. Here the CDR3 DNA reads TGTGCCAGCAGCTTAGAAGCCCTGAACACCGGGGAGCTGTTTTTT. This gives the protein CASSLEALNTGELFF. The chain combines TRBV7-3 with TRBJ2-2; D remains ambiguous. Germline V gene lookup returns CDR1 SGHTA and CDR2 FQGTGA. Trimming left V 2 bases short and J 1 base short, with 8 bases between. The CDR3 length is 15 residues.

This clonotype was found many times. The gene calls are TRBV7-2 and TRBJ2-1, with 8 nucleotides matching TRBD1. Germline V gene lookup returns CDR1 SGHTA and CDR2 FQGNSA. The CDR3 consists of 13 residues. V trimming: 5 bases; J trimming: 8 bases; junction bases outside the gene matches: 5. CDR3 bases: TGTGCCAGCAGCCCCAGGGGGCTGCATGAGCAGTTCTTC. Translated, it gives CASSPRGLHEQFF.

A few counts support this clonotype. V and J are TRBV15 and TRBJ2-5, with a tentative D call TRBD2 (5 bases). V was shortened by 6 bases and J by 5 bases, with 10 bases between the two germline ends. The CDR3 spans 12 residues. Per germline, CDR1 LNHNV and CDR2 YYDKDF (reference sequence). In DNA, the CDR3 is TGTGCCACCAGGGGAGCGTCGGAGACCCAGTACTTC. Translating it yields CATRGASETQYF. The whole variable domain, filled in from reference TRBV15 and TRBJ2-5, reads DAMVIQNPRYQVTQFGKPVTLSCSQTLNHNVMYWYQQKSSQAPKLLFHYYDKDFNNEADTPDNFQSRRPNTSFCFLDIRSPGLGDTAMYLCATRGASETQYFGPGTRLLVL.